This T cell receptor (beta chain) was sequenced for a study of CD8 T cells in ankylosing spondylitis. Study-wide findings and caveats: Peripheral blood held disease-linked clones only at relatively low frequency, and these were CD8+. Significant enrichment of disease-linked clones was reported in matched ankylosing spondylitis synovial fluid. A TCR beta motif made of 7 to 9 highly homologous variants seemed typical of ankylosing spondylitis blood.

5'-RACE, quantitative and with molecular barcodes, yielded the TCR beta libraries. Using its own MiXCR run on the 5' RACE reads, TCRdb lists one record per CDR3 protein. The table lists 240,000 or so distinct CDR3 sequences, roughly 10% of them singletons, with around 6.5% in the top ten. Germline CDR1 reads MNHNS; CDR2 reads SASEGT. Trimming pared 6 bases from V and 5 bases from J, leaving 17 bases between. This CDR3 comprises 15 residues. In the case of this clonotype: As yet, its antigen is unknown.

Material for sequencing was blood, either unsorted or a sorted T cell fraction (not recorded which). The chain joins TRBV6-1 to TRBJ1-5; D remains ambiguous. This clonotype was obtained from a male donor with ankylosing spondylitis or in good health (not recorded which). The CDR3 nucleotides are TGTGCCAGCAGACCGGAAACGGTTCCGCATCAGCCCCAGCATTTT. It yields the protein CASRPETVPHQPQHF.